This T cell receptor beta chain originates from a study of T cells in Graves' hyperthyroidism and ophthalmopathy. Study in general: Blood was drawn when the patient was first diagnosed and still untreated.

What was amplified from RNA transcripts were TCR beta CDR3 regions. Carried out on the TCR CDR3, a first-round RT-PCR used the HTBI primer set. TCRdb independently ran MiXCR on the multiplex PCR reads; one entry per CDR3 protein. Of hundreds of thousands of distinct CDR3 sequences listed, around 15% were seen once; the top ten hold around 9.6%. On the basis of clinical symptoms, serum thyroxine and TRAb, thyroid ultrasound and orbital computed tomography, diagnoses were made. This clonotype came up many times. Material for sequencing was blood. The origin of this receptor is a woman between 18 and 30 years old with Graves' hyperthyroidism.

The CDR3 bases are TGTGCCAGCAGCCAAGAGGACAGGTTCTCGGGGTTAAGCTACGAGCAGTACTTC. Translating it yields CASSQEDRFSGLSYEQYF. The chain recombines TRBV3-1 with TRBJ2-7; 7 positions match TRBD1. The CDR3 runs 18 residues. Germline V gives CDR1 LGHDT, CDR2 YNNKEL (reference sequence). The trim removed 0 bases at V and 3 bases at J, leaving 14 bases unmatched.